The rows below give T cell receptor beta chains drawn from one sample of a study of cytomegalovirus exposure and HLA in healthy donors. The repertoire was sequenced with immunoSEQ multiplex PCR; TCRdb's copy has only in-frame clones and lacks some. The data show 200,000 or so clones, roughly 80% seen once. What was sequenced was PBMCs. The receptors here all came from a man younger than 35 in good health and CMV-seropositive. Both conserved end residues are part of each CDR3. D genes are given only for firm matches. Where a row states a size, it is once, few, many or the class of an expanded clone; other rows omit it.

.	TRBV6-5	TRBJ1-2	.	TGTGCCAGCAGTTACTCGATGGGGGGTGGCTACACCTTC	CASSYSMGGGYTF
.	TRBV14	TRBJ2-1	TRBD2	TGTGCCAGCAGAGACAAGGTGCAGCGGGGGAATAACAATGAGCAGTTCTTC	CASRDKVQRGNNNEQFF
.	TRBV28	TRBJ1-1	.	TGTGCCATCTTCGGACAAGGATACACTGAAGCTTTCTTT	CAIFGQGYTEAFF
.	TRBV7-2	TRBJ2-1	TRBD2	TGTGCCAGCTCGGGGGGGGGTCCTCTCGAGCAGTTCTTC	CASSGGGPLEQFF
.	TRBV5-4	TRBJ2-5	TRBD2	TGTGCCAGCAGCTTCGCGGGAGGGGGGAAAGAGACCCAGTACTTC	CASSFAGGGKETQYF
once	TRBV29-1	TRBJ1-1	.	TGCAGCGTTGAACCGGGGGGGGGTCTTGAAGCTTTCTTT	CSVEPGGGLEAFF
.	TRBV12-5	TRBJ2-1	.	TGTGCTAGTGGTTTGACAACCTACAATGAGCAGTTCTTC	CASGLTTYNEQFF
.	TRBV27	TRBJ1-1	TRBD1	TGTGCCAGCAGTTCCCGATACAGGGGGGCTAGGACTGAAGCTTTCTTT	CASSSRYRGARTEAFF
.	TRBV5-6	TRBJ2-7	TRBD2	TGTGCCAGCAGCCCGCGAGGACTAGCTAAGGCCGAGCAGTACTTC	CASSPRGLAKAEQYF
.	TRBV7-9	TRBJ2-7	TRBD1	TGTGCCAGCAGCACATTCAGGGGGCATAGCTCCTACGAGCAGTACTTC	CASSTFRGHSSYEQYF
.	TRBV28	TRBJ2-3	TRBD2	TGTGCCAGCAGTCCCGGGGGACTAGCGGGAGGGGGGTTAGATACGCAGTATTTT	CASSPGGLAGGGLDTQYF
.	TRBV11-2	TRBJ2-7	.	TGTGCCAGCAGCCGGGTCTTACCACCCTACGAGCAGTACTTC	CASSRVLPPYEQYF
once	TRBV5-1	TRBJ2-3	TRBD2	TGCGCCAGCAGCGGCGGAACTAGCGGGAGTTCTGCAGATACGCAGTATTTT	CASSGGTSGSSADTQYF
.	TRBV10-3	TRBJ2-7	TRBD2	TGTGCCATCGGCGGACTAGTTTTCCCTACCCCCCTAGGGGAGCAGTACTTC	CAIGGLVFPTPLGEQYF
once	TRBV10-3	TRBJ2-2	TRBD2	TGTGCCATCAGAAGTAGCGGGAGGTCCCCCGGCTCCGGGGAGCTGTTTTTT	CAIRSSGRSPGSGELFF
.	TRBV27	TRBJ2-1	TRBD2	TGTGCCAGCAGTTTAAGTAGCGGGAATGATGTTTACAATGAGCAGTTCTTC	CASSLSSGNDVYNEQFF
.	TRBV7-2	TRBJ1-3	.	TGTGCCAGCAGCTTAGGGCCTTTACAGGGTGGAAACACCATATATTTT	CASSLGPLQGGNTIYF
.	TRBV28	TRBJ2-6	.	TGTGCCAGCAGTTTACTTTTCCTCTCTGGGGCCAACGTCCTGACTTTC	CASSLLFLSGANVLTF
.	TRBV2	TRBJ2-5	TRBD1	TGTGCCAGCAGTGAAAACTATAGGACAGGGTTGGGGACCCAGTACTTC	CASSENYRTGLGTQYF
.	TRBV9	TRBJ2-3	.	TGTGCCAGCAGCGTATATGGAGGGCCAAGCACAGATACGCAGTATTTT	CASSVYGGPSTDTQYF
.	TRBV28	TRBJ2-5	TRBD1	TGTGCCAGCAGTCCAGGGACAGAAGAGACCCAGTACTTC	CASSPGTEETQYF
.	TRBV5-6	TRBJ2-5	TRBD2	TGTGCCAGCAGCTTGGGACTAGCACTCGGGGAGACCCAGTACTTC	CASSLGLALGETQYF
.	TRBV7-2	TRBJ1-1	.	TGTGCCAGCAGCTTAGCGAGTAATCAGGAGGGCCATCCTGAAGCTTTCTTT	CASSLASNQEGHPEAFF
.	TRBV15	TRBJ2-1	TRBD2	TGTGCCACCAGCAGTAGACTAGCGGGGGAGTGGAACAATGAGCAGTTCTTC	CATSSRLAGEWNNEQFF
.	TRBV7-3	TRBJ1-3	.	TGTGCCAGCAGCCTCGGACTCTCTGGAAACACCATATATTTT	CASSLGLSGNTIYF
.	TRBV9	TRBJ2-5	.	TGTGCCAGCAGCGTAGCAGGTAGCGGCCAAGAGACCCAGTACTTC	CASSVAGSGQETQYF
.	TRBV5-1	TRBJ2-7	.	TGCGCCAGCAGCTTGAATGACTGGAGTACCTCCGAGCAGTACTTC	CASSLNDWSTSEQYF
once	TRBV7-3	TRBJ2-1	TRBD2	TGTGCCAGCAGCTTATGGTTTAGGGGGGCTAGCGGGAGCTCCTACAATGAGCAGTTCTTC	CASSLWFRGASGSSYNEQFF
.	TRBV20-1	TRBJ2-7	.	TGCAGTGCTAGAACTAGCTACGAGCAGTACTTC	CSARTSYEQYF